This T cell receptor beta chain was found in a study of T cells in Graves' hyperthyroidism and ophthalmopathy. Across the whole study: Pretreatment peripheral blood was obtained at initial diagnosis. General study results and limits: Blood also held most thyroid clonotypes expanded beyond 0.001.

The hyperthyroidism was newly diagnosed and had lasted under 2 months; the patients were aged 18 to 65. This clonotype showed up just a few times. No antigen is known for it. The TCR beta CDR3 regions underwent amplification using RNA transcripts as the source. A first-round RT-PCR of the TCR CDR3 used the HTBI primer set. One entry per CDR3 protein results from TCRdb running MiXCR on the multiplex PCR reads. The data hold under 550,000 distinct CDR3 sequences, with roughly an eighth observed a single time. This receptor was identified in a woman younger than 35 with Graves' hyperthyroidism. Input material: blood.

The CDR3 loop reads CSARDMGPGGGYTF. For the CDR3, the DNA is TGCAGTGCTAGAGATATGGGTCCGGGAGGCGGCTACACCTTC. V and J are TRBV20-1 and TRBJ1-2; no firm D call. Germline V CDR1 and CDR2: DFQATT, SNEGSKA (reference sequence). The CDR3 covers 14 residues. V was trimmed by 0 bases and J by 8 bases, leaving 16 bases between them.